Each of the 22 T cell receptor beta chains below was sequenced from the same sample in a study of T cell responses to AZD1222 COVID-19 vaccine. The protocol was immunoSEQ multiplex PCR, while the TCRdb copy is restricted to in-frame clones and leaves out a portion. In the table there are approximately 120,000 clones, 85% to 90% of which are singletons. Sequencing was performed on peripheral blood, taken on day 0 of AZD1222 vaccination. These receptors were collected from an adult in good health.

This clone appeared a few times. CDR3 sequence (DNA): TGTGCCAGCAGCTTGGGCCAGGGGAGCTCCTACGAGCAGTACTTC. This translates into CASSLGQGSSYEQYF. The chain is built from TRBV7-2 and TRBJ2-7, with D possibly matching TRBD1 (6 bases). CDR1 SGHTA and CDR2 FQGNSA come from the germline V gene. V dropped 3 bases and J dropped 0 bases, with 12 bases sitting between them. The CDR3 spans 15 residues.

V usage is TRBV11-2 and J usage is TRBJ1-5, with D uncertain. Germline values: CDR1 SGHAT, CDR2 FQNNGV. CDR3 length: 16 amino acids. V was clipped by 1 base and J by 1 base, with 11 bases between them. CDR3 sequence (DNA): TGTGCCAGCAGCTTAGTAGAGGTTTTGAGCAATCAGCCCCAGCATTTT. This sequence encodes CASSLVEVLSNQPQHF. The variable domain in full, completed from reference TRBV11-2 and TRBJ1-5, reads EAGVAQSPRYKIIEKRQSVAFWCNPISGHATLYWYQQILGQGPKLLIQFQNNGVVDDSQLPKDRFSAERLKGVDSTLKIQPAKLEDSAVYLCASSLVEVLSNQPQHFGDGTRLSIL.

The chain is built from TRBV4-3 and TRBJ2-5; no clear D. This CDR3 is built from 13 residues. The germline V and J ends were trimmed by 0 bases and 5 bases, with 7 bases remaining between them. The V gene's germline CDR1 is LGHNA and CDR2 YSLEER. The CDR3 region is CASSQDPGETQYF. The CDR3 DNA follows: TGCGCCAGCAGCCAAGACCCCGGTGAGACCCAGTACTTC.

The chain carries TRBV7-2 and TRBJ1-2; D unclear. Germline V gives CDR1 SGHTA, CDR2 FQGNSA. Trimming removed 5 bases from V and 3 bases from J, with 10 bases in between. The CDR3 covers 13 residues. CDR3 residues: CASSHLAYYGYTF. The DNA for the CDR3 is TGTGCCAGCAGCCATTTGGCCTACTATGGCTACACCTTC. Combining the CDR3 with reference TRBV7-2 and TRBJ1-2 gives the whole variable domain GAGVSQSPSNKVTEKGKDVELRCDPISGHTALYWYRQSLGQGLEFLIYFQGNSAPDKSGLPSDRFSAERTGGSVSTLTIQRTQQEDSAVYLCASSHLAYYGYTFGSGTRLTVV.

This clone was seen only once. The genes are TRBV7-9 and TRBJ2-5; 12 nucleotides match TRBD1. V gave up 5 bases and J gave up 1 base; unmatched junction bases: 8. The CDR3 is 17 residues long. The germline CDR1 and CDR2 sequences are SEHNR and FQNEAQ (reference sequence). The CDR3 sequence: CASSARDRGLSQETQYF. CDR3 DNA: TGTGCCAGCAGCGCCCGGGACAGGGGGCTTTCCCAAGAGACCCAGTACTTC.

V and J are TRBV5-1 and TRBJ2-1, with 8 bases fitting TRBD2. CDR1 and CDR2 from the germline V gene are SGHRS and YFSETQ. This CDR3 spans 15 amino acids. Trimming at V came to 4 bases and at J to 6 bases, leaving 9 bases not matched to a gene. The CDR3 DNA reads as TGCGCCAGCAGCCCGGACGGGACTAGAAGCAATGAGCAGTTCTTC. Its translation: CASSPDGTRSNEQFF.

This chain links TRBV6-5 with TRBJ2-5, with D unclear. The CDR3 is 13 residues long. The germline CDR1 and CDR2 sequences are MNHEY and SVGAGI. The V end was cut by 6 bases, the J end by 2 bases, with 10 bases between. The chain's CDR3 is CASSRTEQETQYF. CDR3 in DNA: TGTGCCAGCAGCAGGACCGAGCAAGAGACCCAGTACTTC.

V gene TRBV24-1 combines with J gene TRBJ2-3, with a possible D match to TRBD1 (6 bases). V was trimmed by 3 bases and J by 9 bases, leaving 18 bases between them. Germline values: CDR1 KGHDR, CDR2 SFDVKD. This CDR3 is 15 amino acids long. CDR3 protein: CATSDIQSGAGTQYF. CDR3 DNA: TGTGCCACCAGTGATATACAATCAGGGGCAGGAACGCAGTATTTT.

This chain joins TRBV6-5 and TRBJ1-1, with TRBD1 matching 10 bases. V lost 6 bases, J lost 4 bases, and 8 bases stayed unmatched. The CDR3 length is 15 residues. Per germline, CDR1 MNHEY and CDR2 SVGAGI. The CDR3 sequence: CASSDTGQGLTEAFF. CDR3 coding DNA: TGTGCCAGCAGCGACACGGGACAGGGGCTCACTGAAGCTTTCTTT.

The rearrangement links TRBV19 to TRBJ1-3; TRBD1 is a possible D gene (5 bases). Per germline, CDR1 LNHDA and CDR2 SQIVND (reference sequence). The CDR3 runs to 15 residues. V was trimmed by 5 bases and J by 0 bases, leaving 11 bases between them. The CDR3 loop is CASSPDTISGNTIYF. In DNA form, the CDR3 reads TGTGCCAGTAGTCCGGACACGATCTCTGGAAACACCATATATTTT.

The V and J genes are TRBV18 and TRBJ1-2; unclear D gene. V was shortened by 3 bases and J by 2 bases, with 10 bases between the two germline ends. Germline CDR1 and CDR2: KGHSH and LQKENI. CDR3 length equals 14 residues. Written as DNA, the CDR3 is TGTGCCAGCTCACCGCTTCAGGTGAACTATGGCTACACCTTC. Protein product: CASSPLQVNYGYTF.

The chain joins TRBV7-8 to TRBJ1-2, with D unresolved. Germline V gene data show CDR1 as SGHVS and CDR2 as FQNEAQ. The V end was cut by 0 bases, the J end by 8 bases, with 10 bases between. The length of the CDR3 is 13 residues. This CDR3 is CASSLALMGGYTF. For the CDR3, the DNA is TGTGCCAGCAGCTTAGCGCTAATGGGCGGCTACACCTTC. The complete variable domain, with remaining parts taken from reference TRBV7-8 and TRBJ1-2, reads GAGVSQSPRYKVAKRGQDVALRCDPISGHVSLFWYQQALGQGPEFLTYFQNEAQLDKSGLPSDRFFAERPEGSVSTLKIQRTQQEDSAVYLCASSLALMGGYTFGSGTRLTVV.

The gene calls are TRBV4-1 and TRBJ2-5, with TRBD1 matching 7 bases. CDR3 size: 16 residues. Germline trimming cut 4 bases from V and 0 bases from J; bases unmatched to any gene: 8. Germline V gene lookup returns CDR1 MGHRA and CDR2 YSYEKL. The CDR3 region has the DNA TGCGCCAGCAGCCCTGACAGGGCCACGTACCAAGAGACCCAGTACTTC. Its protein product is CASSPDRATYQETQYF.

The CDR3 loop is CASSLGRNTEAFF. Written as DNA, the CDR3 is TGTGCCAGCAGCTTAGGGAGGAACACTGAAGCTTTCTTT. V is TRBV7-2 and J is TRBJ1-1, with D unresolved. Germline loops: CDR1 SGHTA, CDR2 FQGNSA. The CDR3 is made up of 13 amino acids. Trimming cost V 1 base and J 1 base, with 4 bases left between them.

This chain uses TRBV7-2 with TRBJ2-3; 7 bases fit TRBD2. This CDR3 spans 17 amino acids. Germline assignment: CDR1 SGHTA and CDR2 FQGNSA. The J segment lost 0 bases and the V segment lost 3 bases, leaving 9 bases of the junction unmatched. CDR3 loop: CASSLAGATTSTDTQYF. The CDR3 DNA sequence: TGTGCCAGCAGCTTGGCGGGAGCCACCACTAGCACAGATACGCAGTATTTT.

The chain links TRBV7-2 to TRBJ2-3; D not certain. Germline V gives CDR1 SGHTA, CDR2 FQGNSA. The germline V and J ends were trimmed by 2 bases and 6 bases, with 6 bases remaining between them. The CDR3 runs to 12 residues. CDR3 region: CASSLKWDTQYF. In DNA form, the CDR3 reads TGTGCCAGCAGCTTAAAGTGGGATACGCAGTATTTT.

This clone was detected once. The chain is built from TRBV6-2 or TRBV6-3 and TRBJ2-5, with a possible D match to TRBD2 (5 bases). V lost 1 base and J 5 bases, leaving 11 bases between the germline ends. CDR1 MNHEY and CDR2 SVGEGT come from the germline V gene. There are 14 residues in the CDR3. The CDR3, as DNA: TGTGCCAGCAGTTACTTGCCTGGCGGGGAGACCCAGTACTTC. Its protein is CASSYLPGGETQYF.

The chain employs TRBV12-3 or TRBV12-4 and TRBJ2-1; a weak D match, TRBD1 (6 bases). V lost 6 bases and J 9 bases, leaving 9 bases between the germline ends. The CDR3 consists of 11 residues. The CDR3 sequence is CASRGAREQFF. The CDR3 DNA follows: TGTGCCAGCAGGGGGGCCCGTGAGCAGTTCTTC.

Concerning this clone itself: Other DNA variants within this sample encode the same CDR3. The chain is built from TRBV6-5 and TRBJ2-2; D is ambiguous. Trimming took 3 bases from V and 1 from J, leaving 3 bases between them. The germline CDR1 and CDR2 sequences are MNHEY and SVGAGI. The CDR3 is 13 amino acids. The CDR3 spells CASSYQNTGELFF. DNA for the CDR3: TGTGCCAGCAGTTATCAGAACACCGGGGAGCTGTTTTTT.

Here the CDR3 reads CASSLRSGEAGELFF. The CDR3 DNA reads as TGTGCCAGCAGCTTGAGGTCAGGGGAGGCCGGGGAGCTGTTTTTT. V is TRBV5-6 and J is TRBJ2-2; the D call may be TRBD1 or TRBD2 (6 bases each). CDR1 is SGHDT and CDR2 is YYEEEE in the germline V gene. V shed 1 base and J shed 6 bases, with 13 bases lying between them. This CDR3 has 15 amino acids.

The genes are TRBV28 and TRBJ1-6; D is ambiguous. Trimming took off 7 bases at V and 5 bases at J, with 15 bases between the two ends. This CDR3 comprises 15 residues. Germline V gene lookup returns CDR1 MDHEN and CDR2 SYDVKM. The CDR3 here is CASTRRPGHNSPLHF. The CDR3 DNA sequence: TGTGCCAGCACCCGTCGGCCTGGGCATAATTCACCCCTCCACTTT.

V is TRBV14 and J is TRBJ2-2, with D perhaps TRBD1 (6 bases). V dropped 2 bases and J dropped 1 base, with 20 bases sitting between them. This CDR3 contains 19 residues. Germline values: CDR1 SGHDN, CDR2 FVKESK. For the CDR3, the DNA is TGTGCCAGCAGCCAACGCACGACTCCAGGGGTGAGGAACACCGGGGAGCTGTTTTTT. Amino acids: CASSQRTTPGVRNTGELFF.